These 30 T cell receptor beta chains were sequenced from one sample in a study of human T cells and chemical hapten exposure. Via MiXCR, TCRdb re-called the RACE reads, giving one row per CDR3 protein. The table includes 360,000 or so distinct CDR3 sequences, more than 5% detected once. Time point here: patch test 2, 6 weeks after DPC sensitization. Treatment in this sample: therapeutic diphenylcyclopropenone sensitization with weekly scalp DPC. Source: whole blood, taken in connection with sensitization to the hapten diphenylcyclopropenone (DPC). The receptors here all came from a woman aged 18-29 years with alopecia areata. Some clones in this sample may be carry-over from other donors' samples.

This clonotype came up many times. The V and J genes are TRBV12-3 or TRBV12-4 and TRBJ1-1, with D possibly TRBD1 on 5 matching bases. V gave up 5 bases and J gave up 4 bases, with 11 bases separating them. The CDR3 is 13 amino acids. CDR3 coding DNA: TGTGCCAGCAGTCCCAACAGGCCCACTGAAGCTTTCTTT. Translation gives CASSPNRPTEAFF.

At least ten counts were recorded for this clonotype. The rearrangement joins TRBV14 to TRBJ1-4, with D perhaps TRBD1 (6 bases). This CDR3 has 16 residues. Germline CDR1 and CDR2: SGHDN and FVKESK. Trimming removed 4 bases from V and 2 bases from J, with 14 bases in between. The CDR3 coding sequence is TGTGCCAGCAGCCGCAGAGGGGGTTGGACTAATGAAAAACTGTTTTTT. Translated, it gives CASSRRGGWTNEKLFF.

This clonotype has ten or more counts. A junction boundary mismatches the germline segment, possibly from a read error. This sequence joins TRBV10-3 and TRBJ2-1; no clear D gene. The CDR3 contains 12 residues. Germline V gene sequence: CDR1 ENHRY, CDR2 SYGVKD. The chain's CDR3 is CAISEGLGSPVF. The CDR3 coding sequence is TGTGCCATCAGCGAAGGGCTCGGGTCCCCGGTCTTC.

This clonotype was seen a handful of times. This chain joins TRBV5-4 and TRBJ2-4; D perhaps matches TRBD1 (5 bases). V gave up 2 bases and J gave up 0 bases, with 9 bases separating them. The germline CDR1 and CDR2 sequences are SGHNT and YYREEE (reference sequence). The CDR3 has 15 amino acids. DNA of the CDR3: TGTGCCAGCAGCTTAGGGGAACTAGCCAAAAACATTCAGTACTTC. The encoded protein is CASSLGELAKNIQYF.

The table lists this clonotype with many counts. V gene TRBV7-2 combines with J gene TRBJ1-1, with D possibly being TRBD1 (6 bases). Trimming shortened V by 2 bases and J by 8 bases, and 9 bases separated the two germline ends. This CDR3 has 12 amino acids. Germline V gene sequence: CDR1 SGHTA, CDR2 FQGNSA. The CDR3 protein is CASSLQGLEAFF. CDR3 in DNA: TGTGCCAGCAGCTTACAGGGGCTCGAAGCTTTCTTT.

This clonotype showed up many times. CDR3 DNA sequence: TGTGCCAGCAGCTTGGTGTCGGCAGGGGGCGGAAACACCATATATTTT. It codes for CASSLVSAGGGNTIYF. The chain combines TRBV5-6 with TRBJ1-3, with 8 nucleotides matching TRBD1. Germline CDR1 and CDR2: SGHDT and YYEEEE. V shed 0 bases, J shed 4 bases, and the junction held 6 bases outside the gene matches. The CDR3 consists of 16 residues.

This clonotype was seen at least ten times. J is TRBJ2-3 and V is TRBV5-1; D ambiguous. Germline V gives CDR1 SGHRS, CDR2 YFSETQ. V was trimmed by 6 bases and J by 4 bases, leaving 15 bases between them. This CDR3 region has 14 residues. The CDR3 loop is CASTLMALSDTQYF. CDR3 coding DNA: TGCGCCAGCACCTTAATGGCTTTATCAGATACGCAGTATTTT.

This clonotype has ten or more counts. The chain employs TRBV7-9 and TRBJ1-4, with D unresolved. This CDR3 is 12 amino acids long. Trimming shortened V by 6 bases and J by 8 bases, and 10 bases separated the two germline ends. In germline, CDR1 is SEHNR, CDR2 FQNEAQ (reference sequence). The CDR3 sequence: CASSSQDEKLFF. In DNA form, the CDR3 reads TGTGCCAGCAGTTCGCAAGACGAAAAACTGTTTTTT.

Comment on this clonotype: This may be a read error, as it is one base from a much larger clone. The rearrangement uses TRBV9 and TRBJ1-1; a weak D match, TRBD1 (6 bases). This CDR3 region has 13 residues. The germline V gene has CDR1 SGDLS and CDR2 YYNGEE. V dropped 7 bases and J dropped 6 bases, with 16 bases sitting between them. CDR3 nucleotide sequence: TGTGCCAGCCTTTCGCGACAGGACGCTGAAGCTTTCTTT. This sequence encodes CASLSRQDAEAFF.

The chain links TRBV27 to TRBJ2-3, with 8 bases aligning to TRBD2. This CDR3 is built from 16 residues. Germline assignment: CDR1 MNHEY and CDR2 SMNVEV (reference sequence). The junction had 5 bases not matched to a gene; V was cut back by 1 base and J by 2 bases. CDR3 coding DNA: TGTGCCAGCAGTTTATTGCGGGGGGTTTCCACAGATACGCAGTATTTT. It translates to CASSLLRGVSTDTQYF.

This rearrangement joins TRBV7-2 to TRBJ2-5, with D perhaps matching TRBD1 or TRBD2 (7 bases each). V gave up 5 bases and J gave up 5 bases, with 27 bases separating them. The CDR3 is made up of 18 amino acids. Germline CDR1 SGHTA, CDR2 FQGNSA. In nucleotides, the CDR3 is TGTGCCAGCAGCAAGCGGGGCGGCAGGGGGTGGGGTAAGGAGACCCAGTACTTC. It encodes CASSKRGGRGWGKETQYF.

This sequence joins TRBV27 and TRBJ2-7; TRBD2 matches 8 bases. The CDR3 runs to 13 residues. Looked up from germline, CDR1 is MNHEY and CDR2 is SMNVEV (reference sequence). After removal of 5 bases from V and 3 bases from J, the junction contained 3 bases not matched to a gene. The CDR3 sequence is CASSPGLVYEQYF. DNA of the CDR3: TGTGCCAGCAGTCCGGGACTAGTCTACGAGCAGTACTTC.

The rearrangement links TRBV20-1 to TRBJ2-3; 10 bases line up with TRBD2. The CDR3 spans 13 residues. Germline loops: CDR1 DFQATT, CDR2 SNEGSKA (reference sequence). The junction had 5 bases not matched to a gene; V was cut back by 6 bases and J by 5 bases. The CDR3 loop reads CSASGGAGDTQYF. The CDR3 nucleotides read TGCAGTGCGAGCGGGGGGGCAGGAGATACGCAGTATTTT.

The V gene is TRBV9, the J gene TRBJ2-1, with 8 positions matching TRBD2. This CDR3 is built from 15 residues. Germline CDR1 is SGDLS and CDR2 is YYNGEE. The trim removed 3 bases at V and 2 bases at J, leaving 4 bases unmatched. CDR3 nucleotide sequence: TGTGCCAGCAGCGATAATAGCGGGGCCTACAATGAGCAGTTCTTC. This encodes CASSDNSGAYNEQFF.

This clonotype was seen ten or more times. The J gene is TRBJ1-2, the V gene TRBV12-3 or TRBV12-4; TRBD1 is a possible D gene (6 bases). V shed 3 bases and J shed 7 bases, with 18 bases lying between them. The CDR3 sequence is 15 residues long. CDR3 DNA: TGTGCCAGCAGTTTCGGGCAGGGACAAACGATTGGCTACACCTTC. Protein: CASSFGQGQTIGYTF.

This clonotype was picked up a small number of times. CDR3 protein: CSAWTGSSYNEQFF. In DNA form, the CDR3 reads TGCAGTGCTTGGACAGGGAGCTCCTACAATGAGCAGTTCTTC. The chain joins TRBV20-1 to TRBJ2-1, with TRBD1 identical over 8 bases. The V gene's germline CDR1 is DFQATT and CDR2 SNEGSKA (reference sequence). The V and J ends lost 5 bases and 0 bases, in that order; junction bases with no gene match: 3. The CDR3 loop spans 14 amino acids.

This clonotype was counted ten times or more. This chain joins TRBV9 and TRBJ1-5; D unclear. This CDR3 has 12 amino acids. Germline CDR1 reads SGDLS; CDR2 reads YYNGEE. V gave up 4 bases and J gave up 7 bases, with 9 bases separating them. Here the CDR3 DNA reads TGTGCCAGCAGCTCAACTGACCAGCCCCAGCATTTT. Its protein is CASSSTDQPQHF.

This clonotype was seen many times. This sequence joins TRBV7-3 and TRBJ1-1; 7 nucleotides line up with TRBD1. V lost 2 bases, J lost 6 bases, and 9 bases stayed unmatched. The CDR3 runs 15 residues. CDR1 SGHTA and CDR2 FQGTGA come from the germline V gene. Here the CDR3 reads CASSLWGQSSAEAFF. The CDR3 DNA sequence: TGTGCCAGCAGCTTATGGGGACAGTCATCCGCTGAAGCTTTCTTT.

The CDR3 here is CASRNRDSEFYEQYF. The CDR3, as DNA: TGTGCCAGCCGTAACCGGGACAGCGAATTTTACGAGCAGTACTTC. This chain links TRBV2 with TRBJ2-7, with TRBD1 matching 7 bases. The germline CDR1 and CDR2 sequences are SNHLY and FYNNEI. The CDR3 spans 15 residues. The J segment lost 4 bases and the V segment lost 8 bases, leaving 14 bases of the junction unmatched.

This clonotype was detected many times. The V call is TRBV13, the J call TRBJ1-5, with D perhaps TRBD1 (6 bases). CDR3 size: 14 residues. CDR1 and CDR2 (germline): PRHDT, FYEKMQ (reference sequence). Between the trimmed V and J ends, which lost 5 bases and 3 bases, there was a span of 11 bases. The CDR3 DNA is TGTGCCAGCAGCGCGGGACACCTCAATCAGCCCCAGCATTTT. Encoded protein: CASSAGHLNQPQHF.

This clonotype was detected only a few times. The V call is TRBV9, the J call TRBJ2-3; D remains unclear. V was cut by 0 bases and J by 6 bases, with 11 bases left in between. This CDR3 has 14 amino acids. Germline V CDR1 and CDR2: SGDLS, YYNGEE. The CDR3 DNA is TGTGCCAGCAGCGTAGGATCCACTCAGGATACGCAGTATTTT. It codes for CASSVGSTQDTQYF.

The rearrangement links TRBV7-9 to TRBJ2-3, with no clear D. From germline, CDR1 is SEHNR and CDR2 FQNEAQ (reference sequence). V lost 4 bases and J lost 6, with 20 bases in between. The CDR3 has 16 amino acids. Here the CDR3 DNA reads TGTGCCAGCAGCTCTAGGGCCCCCACCTCGTCCGATACGCAGTATTTT. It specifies CASSSRAPTSSDTQYF.

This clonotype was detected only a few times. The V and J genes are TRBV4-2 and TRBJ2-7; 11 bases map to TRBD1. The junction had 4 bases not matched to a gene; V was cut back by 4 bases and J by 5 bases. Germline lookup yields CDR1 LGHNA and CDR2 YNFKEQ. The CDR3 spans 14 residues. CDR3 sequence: CASSPGQGADEQYF. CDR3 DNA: TGTGCCAGCAGCCCCGGACAGGGGGCCGACGAGCAGTACTTC.

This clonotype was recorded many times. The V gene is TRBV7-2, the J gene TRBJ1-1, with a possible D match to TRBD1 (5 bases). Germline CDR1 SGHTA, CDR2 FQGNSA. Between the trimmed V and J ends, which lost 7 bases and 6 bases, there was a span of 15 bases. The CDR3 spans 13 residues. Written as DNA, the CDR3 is TGTGCCAGCAAAAATTATGGGACCGCTGAAGCTTTCTTT. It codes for CASKNYGTAEAFF.

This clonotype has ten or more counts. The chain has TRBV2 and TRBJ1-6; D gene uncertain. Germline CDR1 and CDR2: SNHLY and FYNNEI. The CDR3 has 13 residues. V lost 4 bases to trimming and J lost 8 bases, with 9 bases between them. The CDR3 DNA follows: TGTGCCAGCAGTGTAAAGGGAGATTCACCCCTCCACTTT. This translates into CASSVKGDSPLHF.

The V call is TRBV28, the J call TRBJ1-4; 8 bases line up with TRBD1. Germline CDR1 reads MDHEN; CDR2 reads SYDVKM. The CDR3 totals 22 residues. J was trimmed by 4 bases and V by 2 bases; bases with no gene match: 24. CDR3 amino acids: CASSLPTSRTGGTPHYNEKLFF. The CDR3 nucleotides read TGTGCCAGCAGTTTACCCACCTCTCGCACAGGGGGGACGCCCCATTATAATGAAAAACTGTTTTTT.

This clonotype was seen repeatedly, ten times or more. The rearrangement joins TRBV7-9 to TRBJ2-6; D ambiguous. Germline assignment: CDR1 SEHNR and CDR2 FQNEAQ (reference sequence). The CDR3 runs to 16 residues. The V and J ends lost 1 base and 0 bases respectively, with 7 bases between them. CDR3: CASSLVVSSGANVLTF. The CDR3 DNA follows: TGTGCCAGCAGCTTAGTAGTGAGCTCTGGGGCCAACGTCCTGACTTTC. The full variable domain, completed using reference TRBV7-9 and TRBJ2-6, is DTGVSQNPRHKITKRGQNVTFRCDPISEHNRLYWYRQTLGQGPEFLTYFQNEAQLEKSRLLSDRFSAERPKGSFSTLEIQRTEQGDSAMYLCASSLVVSSGANVLTFGAGSRLTVL.

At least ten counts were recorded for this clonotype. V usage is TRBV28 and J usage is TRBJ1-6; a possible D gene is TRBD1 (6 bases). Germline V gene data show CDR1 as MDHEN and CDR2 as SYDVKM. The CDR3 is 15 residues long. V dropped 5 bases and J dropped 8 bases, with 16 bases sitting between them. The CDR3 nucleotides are TGTGCCAGCAGTGCTCCACAGGGAGGGGATTCACCCCTCCACTTT. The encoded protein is CASSAPQGGDSPLHF.

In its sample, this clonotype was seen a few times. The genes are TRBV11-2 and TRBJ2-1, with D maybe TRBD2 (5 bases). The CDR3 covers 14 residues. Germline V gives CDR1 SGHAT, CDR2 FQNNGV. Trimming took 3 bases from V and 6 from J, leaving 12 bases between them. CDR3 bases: TGTGCCAGCAGCTTGTTGGAGGTAACCAATGAGCAGTTCTTC. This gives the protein CASSLLEVTNEQFF.

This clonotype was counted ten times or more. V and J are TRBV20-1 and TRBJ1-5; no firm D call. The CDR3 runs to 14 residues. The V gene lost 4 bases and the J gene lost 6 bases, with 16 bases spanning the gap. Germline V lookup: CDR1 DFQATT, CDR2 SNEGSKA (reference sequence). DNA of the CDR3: TGCAGTGCTACGTCACTCGACGTGGGTCAGCCCCAGCATTTT. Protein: CSATSLDVGQPQHF.